The 7 T cell receptor beta chains below come from one sample, sequenced in a study of early stage breast cancer tumors. Produced via immunoSEQ multiplex PCR; TCRdb's table is partial and in-frame only. This table holds tens of thousands of clones, around 53% found once. Sequenced: breast tumor tissue. The origin of the receptors is a person between 45 and 65 years old with breast cancer.

J is TRBJ1-3 and V is TRBV7-9; perhaps TRBD1 as D (5 bases). Between the trimmed V and J ends, which lost 3 bases and 2 bases, there was a span of 20 bases. The CDR3 length is 18 residues. Looked up from germline, CDR1 is SEHNR and CDR2 is FQNEAQ (reference sequence). This CDR3 reads CASSFTVGGFGAGNTIYF. CDR3 DNA: TGTGCCAGCAGCTTCACTGTCGGGGGATTTGGCGCTGGAAACACCATATATTTT.

The chain is built from TRBV28 and TRBJ2-1; no reliable D call. Trimming pared 3 bases from V and 4 bases from J, leaving 16 bases between. This CDR3 spans 16 amino acids. CDR1 is MDHEN and CDR2 is SYDVKM in the germline V gene. Written as DNA, the CDR3 is TGTGCCAGCAGTTTGGATCAGCCGCGCCTTTACAATGAGCAGTTCTTC. Translation: CASSLDQPRLYNEQFF.

V usage is TRBV29-1 and J usage is TRBJ1-4, with 8 bases aligning to TRBD1. V was clipped by 6 bases and J by 7 bases; unmatched bases: 7. The CDR3 runs 13 residues. CDR1 SQVTM and CDR2 ANQGSEA come from the germline V gene. CDR3 DNA: TGCAGCGTGGGAGGACAGGGCAGTGAAAAACTGTTTTTT. Amino acid sequence: CSVGGQGSEKLFF.

In this sample, this clone turned up a few times. The chain joins TRBV7-9 to TRBJ2-3, with D perhaps assigned TRBD1 or TRBD2 (5 bases each). Germline CDR1 and CDR2: SEHNR and FQNEAQ (reference sequence). The CDR3 has 15 residues. Trimming shortened V by 5 bases and J by 2 bases, and 14 bases separated the two germline ends. CDR3 in amino acids: CASSTNGDHTDTQYF. The CDR3 DNA reads as TGTGCCAGCAGCACAAACGGGGACCACACAGATACGCAGTATTTT.

This chain links TRBV7-9 with TRBJ2-1; the D is unclear. V was cut by 7 bases and J by 6 bases, with 16 bases left in between. CDR1 SEHNR and CDR2 FQNEAQ come from the germline V gene (reference sequence). There are 14 residues in the CDR3. CDR3 bases: TGTGCCAGCACCGGTTACGGCGCGAGCAATGAGCAGTTCTTC. Translated, it gives CASTGYGASNEQFF.

The V and J genes are TRBV20-1 and TRBJ2-7; possibly TRBD1 for D (6 bases). The V and J ends lost 6 bases and 11 bases respectively, with 17 bases between them. Germline V gives CDR1 DFQATT, CDR2 SNEGSKA (reference sequence). The length of the CDR3 is 11 residues. The CDR3 nucleotides read TGCAGTGCAGACAGGACTCCCGGGGAGTACTTC. Translation: CSADRTPGEYF.

V gene TRBV7-9 combines with J gene TRBJ1-1, with a possible D match to TRBD1 (6 bases). Germline V lookup: CDR1 SEHNR, CDR2 FQNEAQ (reference sequence). The CDR3 has 14 amino acids. Trimming removed 6 bases from V and 0 bases from J, with 11 bases in between. The CDR3 DNA reads TGTGCCAGCAGTCCGGACAGAGTGAACACTGAAGCTTTCTTT. Protein: CASSPDRVNTEAFF.